This is a list of T cell receptor beta chains from one sample in a study of control samples from healthy donors and cancer patients. Repertoires were generated with immunoSEQ multiplex PCR, while TCRdb's copy carries only in-frame clones and drops some. The repertoire holds about 150,000 clones, 91% seen once, with 3% to 3.5% in the top ten. Sequenced input: blood. Receptors originate from a man aged 25 to 40 in good health. CDR3s leave out the opening cysteine and the closing phenylalanine or tryptophan. Fields, in order: V gene, clone size, CDR3 protein. Expanded clones are given a class, and other clones once, few, many or no size at all.

TRBV11-2 . ASSYRDYGYT
TRBV4-1 . ASSSTQGAGYEQY
TRBV2 . ASSSQGPGEKLF
TRBV9 once ASSVDQQSMNTEAF
TRBV7-9 . ASRGPVRDSPLH
TRBV5-5 . ASMVGTDQPQH
TRBV6-5 . ASSYSRTGGNGYT
TRBV12-3/TRBV12-4 . ASSYEGHNEQY
TRBV5-1 . ASATGRTGELF
TRBV5-1 . ASSLLAGGQGTDTQY
TRBV29-1 . SVEAGNTEAF
TRBV25-1 . ASSDRSNTGELF
TRBV18 . ASSPPGLGDYYGYT
TRBV9 . ASSVGGRGLSYEQY
TRBV28 . ASSLTGPLREQY
TRBV7-9 . ASSLNRGTDTQY
TRBV5-8 . ASSSQIAYEQY
TRBV19 . ASTPIIKGTEAF
TRBV28 many ASSFSSPYEQY
TRBV11-2 . ASSLDLWTGSNTEAF
TRBV7-3 . ASSFRQGDNEQF
TRBV5-1 . ASSLGVSPHNEQF
TRBV4-2 . ASSPSTSGGYEQY
TRBV6-2/TRBV6-3 once ASSYRVDTGELF
TRBV18 . ASSDRDGQETQY
TRBV19 . ASRPDRDKSYEQY
TRBV18 . ASSGQGVMNTEAF
TRBV28 . ASSLQAYEQY
TRBV28 . ASSLSGTAGNTIY
TRBV7-9 . ASRGRVSNSPLH
TRBV27 . ASSLSSGDRTYEQY
TRBV4-2 . ASSQDGDRDFNQPQH
TRBV5-4 . ASSWDPQAYEQY
TRBV19 . ASTQQPGVNGYT
TRBV30 . AWSPNSGQRNSPLH
TRBV27 . ASSSGLAVTDTQY
TRBV27 . ASSLPRGNSPLH
TRBV19 . ASMRDRGTGELF
TRBV11-2 . ASSLRGAGEAF
TRBV19 once ASSIGTGGRNEQF
TRBV3-1/TRBV3-2 . ASSQGGGFSYEQY
TRBV12-5 once ASGSGTGPTDTQY
TRBV7-8 . ASSSTGTGLNYGYT
TRBV2 . ASSTGLGTSPNTFYEQY
TRBV28 . ASSLGRTLSYEQY
TRBV5-5 . ASSLVGDKDSPLH